Listed below are T cell receptor beta chains from one sample, sequenced in a study of blood T cell repertoires in COVID-19. The protocol was immunoSEQ multiplex PCR, while the TCRdb copy is restricted to in-frame clones and leaves out a portion. The sample comprises 200,000 to 250,000 clones, about 87% of which are singletons, and 1.7% rests with the top ten. Specimen: peripheral blood. These TCRs come from a man aged 70 or older with acute or convalescent COVID-19. Each CDR3 is given with its conserved first and last residue.

TRBV19	TRBJ1-1	CASTRQGMNTEAFF
TRBV7-2	TRBJ2-3	CASSLSGRLRSTDTQYF
TRBV9	TRBJ2-3	CASSLVSAGGPGDTQYF
TRBV7-9	TRBJ1-2	CASSLSLYGYTF
TRBV7-9	TRBJ2-1	CASSPRGGGRVVDEQFF
TRBV5-1	TRBJ2-7	CASSRGTVSQEQYF
TRBV3-1/TRBV3-2	TRBJ1-2	CASSQDRQGGYTF
TRBV2	TRBJ2-7	CASEGAHGSYEQYF
TRBV5-1	TRBJ1-1	CASSLGYSLNTEAFF
TRBV5-8	TRBJ2-2	CASSPGTGGFTGELFF
TRBV27	TRBJ1-2	CASSLNIRNREGDNYGYTF
TRBV18	TRBJ1-5	CASSQGQGGNQPQHF
TRBV19	TRBJ2-1	CASSIGLAGGFNEQFF
TRBV6-2/TRBV6-3	TRBJ2-7	CASSIDSAGSYEQYF
TRBV27	TRBJ1-2	CASRSPGGGNYGYTF
TRBV3-1/TRBV3-2	TRBJ2-3	CASSQRTGSTDTQYF
TRBV5-1	TRBJ2-7	CASSWRGIYEQYF
TRBV7-2	TRBJ1-1	CASRGGRGALFEAFF
TRBV2	TRBJ2-3	CASSWGQFNTDTQYF
TRBV5-1	TRBJ2-3	CASSPERGTDTQYF
TRBV11-1	TRBJ2-1	CASRRPGSPNNEQFF
TRBV2	TRBJ1-1	CASNAGQGHSEAFF
TRBV6-5	TRBJ1-5	CASMGGNNQPQHF
TRBV30	TRBJ2-6	CAWSLYSGANVLTF
TRBV12-3/TRBV12-4	TRBJ1-1	CASSLSGTEAFF
TRBV5-6	TRBJ2-7	CASSPRGLSSYEQYF
TRBV2	TRBJ2-2	CASSVAGLAGNELFF
TRBV9	TRBJ1-3	CASSVYSGLPSGNTIYF
TRBV7-2	TRBJ1-2	CASSAPGQGILGYTF
TRBV7-3	TRBJ2-5	CASSLRGAETQYF
TRBV6-5	TRBJ1-1	CASSYGARGSTEAFF
TRBV19	TRBJ1-1	CATYRWSGRGGTEAFF
TRBV7-2	TRBJ2-7	CASSWRGGGSYEQYF
TRBV15	TRBJ2-1	CATSRDRVEGREQFF
TRBV15	TRBJ2-1	CATRPSGIYNEQFF
TRBV19	TRBJ2-1	CASSSRGSSYNEQFF
TRBV7-2	TRBJ1-6	CASSLGQGGIGLGSPLHF
TRBV5-4	TRBJ2-3	CASSRSRVGTDTQYF
TRBV30	TRBJ2-5	CAWSRDSSQTQYF
TRBV19	TRBJ1-3	CASSTQGAFGNTIYF
TRBV19	TRBJ1-5	CASTWGDRLGSNQPQHF
TRBV30	TRBJ1-6	CAWKIGTDNSPLHF
TRBV6-1	TRBJ1-5	CASSDGTGYRGQPQHF
TRBV2	TRBJ1-2	CASSDTLGQGYGYTF
TRBV14	TRBJ2-1	CASSPHIADYNEQFF
TRBV19	TRBJ1-2	CASTTLPLQGGYTF
TRBV11-2	TRBJ1-2	CASTSPRWTGHGYTF
TRBV5-4	TRBJ2-5	CASSLSPQETQYF
TRBV5-5	TRBJ2-1	CASSVSINLPPYNEQFF
TRBV19	TRBJ2-1	CASKSGTGRYNEQFF